This note documents a single T cell receptor (beta chain) sequence. The antigen remains undetermined. Other nucleotide sequences from this sample produce the same CDR3. This record belongs to a study of shared clonotypes between healthy human individuals. Donors, healthy HIV-negative adults, lacked recent acute infections or vaccinations. Study-wide points: Clonotypes which were not shared had lower generation probabilities than clonotypes that all four donors shared.

The CDR3 is 14 amino acids. Trimming pared 5 bases from V and 0 bases from J, leaving 8 bases between. Germline values: CDR1 SGHAT, CDR2 FQNNGV. Some 30,000 T cell genomes, or roughly 200 ng DNA, went into the sorted-subset replicate PCRs. How the authors handled the data: ImmunoSEQ supplied junction-only sequences lacking quality scores, so filtering was different. Using immunoSEQ multiplex PCR, the repertoire was profiled, and TCRdb retains in-frame clones only, with some absent. V, J and clone size derive from that table, while D and trimming were established from the DNA sequence. This sample yields approximately 1.1 million clones, of which approximately 78% are seen a single time; 0.5% to 0.6% belongs to the top ten.

Sequencing input: memory CD4+ T cells from PBMCs. Subset noted: CD45RA-negative fraction. The chain joins TRBV11-2 to TRBJ1-3, with D possibly matching TRBD1 (6 bases). The origin of this receptor is a man between 18 and 35 years old in good health. Some clones in this sample may be carry-over from other donors' samples. The CDR3 sequence: CASSPRGSGNTIYF. The CDR3 bases are TGTGCCAGCAGCCCCAGGGGCTCTGGAAACACCATATATTTT.